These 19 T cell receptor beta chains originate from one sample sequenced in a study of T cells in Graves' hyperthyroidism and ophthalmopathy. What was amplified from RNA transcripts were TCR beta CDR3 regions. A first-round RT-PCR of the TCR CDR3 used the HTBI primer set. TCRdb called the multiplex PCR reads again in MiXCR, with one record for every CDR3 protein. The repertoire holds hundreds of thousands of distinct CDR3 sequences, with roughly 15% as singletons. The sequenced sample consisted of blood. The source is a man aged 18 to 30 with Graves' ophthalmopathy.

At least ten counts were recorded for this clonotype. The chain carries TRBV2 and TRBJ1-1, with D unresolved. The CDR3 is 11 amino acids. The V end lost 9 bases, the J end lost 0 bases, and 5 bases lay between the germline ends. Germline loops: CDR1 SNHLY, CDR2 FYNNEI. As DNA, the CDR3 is TGTGCCAGTACATTGAACACTGAAGCTTTCTTT. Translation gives CASTLNTEAFF.

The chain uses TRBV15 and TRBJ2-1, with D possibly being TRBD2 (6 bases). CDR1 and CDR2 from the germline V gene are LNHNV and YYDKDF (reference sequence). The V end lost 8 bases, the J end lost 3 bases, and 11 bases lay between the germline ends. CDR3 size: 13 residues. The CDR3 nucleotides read TGTGCCACCGGGTTGCGGGACTACAATGAGCAGTTCTTC. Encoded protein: CATGLRDYNEQFF.

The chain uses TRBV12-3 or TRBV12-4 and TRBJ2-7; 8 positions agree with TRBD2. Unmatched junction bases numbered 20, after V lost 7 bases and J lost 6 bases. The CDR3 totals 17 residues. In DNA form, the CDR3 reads TGTGCCAGCACCTCCGGCCTTACCAGAGTCGGGAGGGGCGAGCAGTACTTC. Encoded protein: CASTSGLTRVGRGEQYF.

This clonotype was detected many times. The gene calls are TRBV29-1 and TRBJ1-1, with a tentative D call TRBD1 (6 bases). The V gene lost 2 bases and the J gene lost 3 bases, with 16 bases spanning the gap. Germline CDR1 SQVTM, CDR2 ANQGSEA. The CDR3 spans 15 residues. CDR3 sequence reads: CSVEIDTGLDTEAFF. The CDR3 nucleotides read TGCAGCGTTGAAATCGACACAGGGTTAGACACTGAAGCTTTCTTT.

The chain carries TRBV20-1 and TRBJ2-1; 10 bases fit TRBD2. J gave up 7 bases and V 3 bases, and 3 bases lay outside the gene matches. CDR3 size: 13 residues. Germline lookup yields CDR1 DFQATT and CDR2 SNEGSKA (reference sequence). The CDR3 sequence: CSARVAGGNEQFF. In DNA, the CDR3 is TGCAGTGCTAGGGTAGCGGGAGGAAATGAGCAGTTCTTC.

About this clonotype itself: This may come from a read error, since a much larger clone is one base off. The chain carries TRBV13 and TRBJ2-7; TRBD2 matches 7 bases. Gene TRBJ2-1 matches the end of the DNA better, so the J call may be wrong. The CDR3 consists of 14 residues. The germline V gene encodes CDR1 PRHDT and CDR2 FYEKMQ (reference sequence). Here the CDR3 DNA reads TGTGCCAGCAGCCCCCGACTAGCTGTATACGAGCAGTTCTTC. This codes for CASSPRLAVYEQFF.

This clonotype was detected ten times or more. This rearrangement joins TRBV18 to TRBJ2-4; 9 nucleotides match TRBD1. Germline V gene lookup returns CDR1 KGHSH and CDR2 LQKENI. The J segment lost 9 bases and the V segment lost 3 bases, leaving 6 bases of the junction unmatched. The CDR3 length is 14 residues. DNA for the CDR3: TGTGCCAGCTCACCCCAAGGACAGGGGAGCATTCAGTACTTC. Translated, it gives CASSPQGQGSIQYF.

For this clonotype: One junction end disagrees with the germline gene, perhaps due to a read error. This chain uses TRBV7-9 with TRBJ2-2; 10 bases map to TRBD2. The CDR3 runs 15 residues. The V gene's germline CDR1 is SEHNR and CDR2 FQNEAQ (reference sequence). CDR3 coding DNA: TGTGCCGGCAGCTTAGTTAGCGGGAGGACCGGGGAGCTGTTTTTT. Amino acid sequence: CAGSLVSGRTGELFF.

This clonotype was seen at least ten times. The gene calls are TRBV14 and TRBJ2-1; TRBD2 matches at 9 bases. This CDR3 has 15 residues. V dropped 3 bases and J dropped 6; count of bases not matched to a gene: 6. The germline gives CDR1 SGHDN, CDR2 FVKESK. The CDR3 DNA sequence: TGTGCCAGCAGCCAGTTTGCTAGCGGGGTCAATGAGCAGTTCTTC. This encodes CASSQFASGVNEQFF.

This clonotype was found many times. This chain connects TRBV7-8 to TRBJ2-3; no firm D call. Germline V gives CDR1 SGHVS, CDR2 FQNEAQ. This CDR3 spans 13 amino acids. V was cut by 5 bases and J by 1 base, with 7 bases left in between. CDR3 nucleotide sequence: TGTGCCAGCAGCATCGGCCGCACAGATACGCAGTATTTT. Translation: CASSIGRTDTQYF. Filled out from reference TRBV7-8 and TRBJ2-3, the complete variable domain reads GAGVSQSPRYKVAKRGQDVALRCDPISGHVSLFWYQQALGQGPEFLTYFQNEAQLDKSGLPSDRFFAERPEGSVSTLKIQRTQQEDSAVYLCASSIGRTDTQYFGPGTRLTVL.

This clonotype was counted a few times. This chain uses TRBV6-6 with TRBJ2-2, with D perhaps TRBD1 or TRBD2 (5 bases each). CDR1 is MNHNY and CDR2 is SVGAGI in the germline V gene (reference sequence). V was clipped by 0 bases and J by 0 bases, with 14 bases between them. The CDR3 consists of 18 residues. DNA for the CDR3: TGTGCCAGCAGTTACTCGAATTTTGGGGGAGCGAACACCGGGGAGCTGTTTTTT. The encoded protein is CASSYSNFGGANTGELFF.

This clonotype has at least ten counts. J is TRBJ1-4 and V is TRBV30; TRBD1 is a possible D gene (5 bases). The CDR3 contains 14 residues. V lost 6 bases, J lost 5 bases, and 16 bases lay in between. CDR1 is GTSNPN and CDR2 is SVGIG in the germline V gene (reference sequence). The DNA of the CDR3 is TGTGCCTGCGGTATGGGCAGGGTAAATGAAAAACTGTTTTTT. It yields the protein CACGMGRVNEKLFF.

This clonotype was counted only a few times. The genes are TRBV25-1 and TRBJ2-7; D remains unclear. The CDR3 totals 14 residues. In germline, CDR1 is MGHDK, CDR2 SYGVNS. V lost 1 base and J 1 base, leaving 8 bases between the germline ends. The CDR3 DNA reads TGTGCCAGCAGTGAATCGGGCAGTTCCTACGAGCAGTACTTC. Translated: CASSESGSSYEQYF.

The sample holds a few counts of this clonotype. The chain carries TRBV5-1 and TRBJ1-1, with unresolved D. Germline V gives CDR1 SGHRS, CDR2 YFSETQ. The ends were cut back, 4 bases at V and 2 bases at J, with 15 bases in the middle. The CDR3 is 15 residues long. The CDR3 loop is CASSPWGGENTEAFF. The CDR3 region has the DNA TGCGCCAGCAGCCCTTGGGGTGGAGAAAACACTGAAGCTTTCTTT.

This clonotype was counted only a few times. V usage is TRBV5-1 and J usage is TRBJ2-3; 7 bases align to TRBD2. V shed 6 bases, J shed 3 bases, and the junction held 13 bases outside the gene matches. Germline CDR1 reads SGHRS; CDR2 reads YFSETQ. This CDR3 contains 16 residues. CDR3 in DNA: TGCGCCAGCACCCGAGGGGAGGGATATTGGACAGATACGCAGTATTTT. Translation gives CASTRGEGYWTDTQYF.

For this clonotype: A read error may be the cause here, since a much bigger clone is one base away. This CDR3 is CASSLLGGCGTDTQYF. CDR3 coding DNA: TGTGCCAGCAGTTTATTAGGGGGGTGTGGCACAGATACGCAGTATTTT. This sequence joins TRBV27 and TRBJ2-3; D possibly matches TRBD1 or TRBD2 (6 bases each). The CDR3 is 16 residues long. Germline lookup yields CDR1 MNHEY and CDR2 SMNVEV (reference sequence). Trimming removed 1 base from V and 1 base from J, with 12 bases in between.

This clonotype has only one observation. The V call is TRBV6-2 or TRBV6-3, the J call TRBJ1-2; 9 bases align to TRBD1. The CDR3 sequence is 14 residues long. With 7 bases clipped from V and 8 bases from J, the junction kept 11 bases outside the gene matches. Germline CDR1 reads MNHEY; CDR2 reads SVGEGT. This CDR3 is CASNPRTGVRGYTF. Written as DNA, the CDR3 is TGTGCCAGCAATCCCCGGACAGGGGTGCGAGGCTACACCTTC.

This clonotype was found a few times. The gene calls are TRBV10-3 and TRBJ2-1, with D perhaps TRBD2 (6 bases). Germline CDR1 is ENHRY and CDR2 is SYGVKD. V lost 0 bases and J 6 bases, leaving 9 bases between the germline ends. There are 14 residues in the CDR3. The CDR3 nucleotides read TGTGCCATCAGTGAGTCAACAGCGGGCAATGAGCAGTTCTTC. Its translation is CAISESTAGNEQFF.

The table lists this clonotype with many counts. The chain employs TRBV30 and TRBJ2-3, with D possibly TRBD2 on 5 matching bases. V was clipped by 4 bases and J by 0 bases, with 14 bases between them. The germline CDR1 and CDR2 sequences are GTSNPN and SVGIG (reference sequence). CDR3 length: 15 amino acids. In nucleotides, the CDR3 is TGTGCCTGGACCCTGAGCGGATCTAGCACAGATACGCAGTATTTT. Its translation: CAWTLSGSSTDTQYF.